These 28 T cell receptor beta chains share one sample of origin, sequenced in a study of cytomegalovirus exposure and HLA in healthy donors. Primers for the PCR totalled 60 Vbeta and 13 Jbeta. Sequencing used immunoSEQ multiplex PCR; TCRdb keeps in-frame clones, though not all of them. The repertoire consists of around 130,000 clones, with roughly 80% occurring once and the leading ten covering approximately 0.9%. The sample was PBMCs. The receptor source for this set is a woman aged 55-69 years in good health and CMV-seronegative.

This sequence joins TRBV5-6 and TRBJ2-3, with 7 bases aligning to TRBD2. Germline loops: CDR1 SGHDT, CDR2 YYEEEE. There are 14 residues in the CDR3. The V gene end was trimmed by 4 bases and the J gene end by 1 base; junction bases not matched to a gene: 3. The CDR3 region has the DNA TGTGCCAGCAGCGAAACTAGCGGCACAGATACGCAGTATTTT. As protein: CASSETSGTDTQYF.

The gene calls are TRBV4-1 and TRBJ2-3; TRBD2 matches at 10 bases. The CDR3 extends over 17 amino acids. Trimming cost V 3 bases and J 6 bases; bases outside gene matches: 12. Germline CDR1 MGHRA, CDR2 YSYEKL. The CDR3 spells CASSHLGTSAERDTQYF. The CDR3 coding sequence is TGCGCCAGCAGCCACCTAGGGACTAGCGCCGAAAGGGATACGCAGTATTTT.

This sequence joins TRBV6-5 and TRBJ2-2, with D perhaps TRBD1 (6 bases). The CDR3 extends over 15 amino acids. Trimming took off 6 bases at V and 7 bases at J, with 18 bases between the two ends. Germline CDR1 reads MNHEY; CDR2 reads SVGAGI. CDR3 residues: CASSPGARLRGELFF. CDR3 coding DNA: TGTGCCAGCAGCCCAGGGGCGCGATTGCGCGGGGAGCTGTTTTTT.

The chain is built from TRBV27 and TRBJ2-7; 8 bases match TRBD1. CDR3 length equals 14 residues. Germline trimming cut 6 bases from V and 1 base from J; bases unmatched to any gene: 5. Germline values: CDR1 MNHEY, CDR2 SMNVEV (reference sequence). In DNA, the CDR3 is TGTGCCAGCAGGATGGACAGGGTGTCCTACGAGCAGTACTTC. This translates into CASRMDRVSYEQYF.

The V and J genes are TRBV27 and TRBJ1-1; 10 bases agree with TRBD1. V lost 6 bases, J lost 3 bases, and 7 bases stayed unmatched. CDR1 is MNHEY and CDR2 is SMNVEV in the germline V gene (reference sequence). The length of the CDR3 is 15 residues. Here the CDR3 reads CASSRDRGEHTEAFF. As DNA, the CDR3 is TGTGCCAGCAGCAGGGACAGGGGCGAACACACTGAAGCTTTCTTT.

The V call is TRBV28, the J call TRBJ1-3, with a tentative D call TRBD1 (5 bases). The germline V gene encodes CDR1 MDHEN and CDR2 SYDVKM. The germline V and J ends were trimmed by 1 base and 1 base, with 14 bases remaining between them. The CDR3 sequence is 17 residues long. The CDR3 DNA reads TGTGCCAGCAGTTTATACGGGTGGGCAGGGTCTGGAAACACCATATATTTT. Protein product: CASSLYGWAGSGNTIYF. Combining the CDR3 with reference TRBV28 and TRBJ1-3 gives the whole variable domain DVKVTQSSRYLVKRTGEKVFLECVQDMDHENMFWYRQDPGLGLRLIYFSYDVKMKEKGDIPEGYSVSREKKERFSLILESASTNQTSMYLCASSLYGWAGSGNTIYFGEGSWLTVV.

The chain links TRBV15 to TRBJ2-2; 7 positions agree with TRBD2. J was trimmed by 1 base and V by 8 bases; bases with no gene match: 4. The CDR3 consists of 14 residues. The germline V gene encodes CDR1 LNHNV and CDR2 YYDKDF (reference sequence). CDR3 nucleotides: TGTGCCACCCAAGCGGGAAAGAACACCGGGGAGCTGTTTTTT. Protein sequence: CATQAGKNTGELFF. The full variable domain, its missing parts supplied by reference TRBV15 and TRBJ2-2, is DAMVIQNPRYQVTQFGKPVTLSCSQTLNHNVMYWYQQKSSQAPKLLFHYYDKDFNNEADTPDNFQSRRPNTSFCFLDIRSPGLGDTAMYLCATQAGKNTGELFFGEGSRLTVL.

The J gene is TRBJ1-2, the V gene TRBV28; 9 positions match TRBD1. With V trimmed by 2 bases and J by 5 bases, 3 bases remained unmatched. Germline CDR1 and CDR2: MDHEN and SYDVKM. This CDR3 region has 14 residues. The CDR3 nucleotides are TGTGCCAGCAGTTTACCGACAGGGGGGTATGGCTACACCTTC. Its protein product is CASSLPTGGYGYTF.

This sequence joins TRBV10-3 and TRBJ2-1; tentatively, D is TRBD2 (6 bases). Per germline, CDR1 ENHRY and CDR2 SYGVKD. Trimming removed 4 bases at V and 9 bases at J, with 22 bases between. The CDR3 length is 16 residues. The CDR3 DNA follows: TGTGCCATCAGTGCCGAGTATGGGGGGACGTGGGCTGAGCAGTTCTTC. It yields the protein CAISAEYGGTWAEQFF.

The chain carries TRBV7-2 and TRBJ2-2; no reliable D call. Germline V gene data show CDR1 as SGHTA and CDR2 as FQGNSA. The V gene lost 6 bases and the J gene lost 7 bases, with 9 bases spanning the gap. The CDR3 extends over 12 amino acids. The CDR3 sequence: CASSFSYGELFF. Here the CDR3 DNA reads TGTGCCAGCAGTTTTTCTTACGGGGAGCTGTTTTTT.

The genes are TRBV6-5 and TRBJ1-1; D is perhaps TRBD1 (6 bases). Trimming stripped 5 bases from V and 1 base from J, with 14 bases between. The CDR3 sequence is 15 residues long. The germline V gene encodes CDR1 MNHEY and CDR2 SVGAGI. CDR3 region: CASSPRQERNTEAFF. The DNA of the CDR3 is TGTGCCAGCAGTCCAAGACAGGAACGGAACACTGAAGCTTTCTTT.

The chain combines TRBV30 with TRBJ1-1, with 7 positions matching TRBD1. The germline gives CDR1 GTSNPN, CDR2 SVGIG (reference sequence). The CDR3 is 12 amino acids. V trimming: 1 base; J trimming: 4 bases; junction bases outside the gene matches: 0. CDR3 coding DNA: TGTGCCTGGAGTGGGGACAGCACTGAAGCTTTCTTT. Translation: CAWSGDSTEAFF.

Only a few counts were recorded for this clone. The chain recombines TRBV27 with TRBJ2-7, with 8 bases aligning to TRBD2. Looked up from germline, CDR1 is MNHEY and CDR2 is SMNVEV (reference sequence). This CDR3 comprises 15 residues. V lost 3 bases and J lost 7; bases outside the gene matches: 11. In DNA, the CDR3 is TGTGCCAGCAGTTTCAGCGGGGGCCACCTGGGGGAGCAGTACTTC. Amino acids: CASSFSGGHLGEQYF.

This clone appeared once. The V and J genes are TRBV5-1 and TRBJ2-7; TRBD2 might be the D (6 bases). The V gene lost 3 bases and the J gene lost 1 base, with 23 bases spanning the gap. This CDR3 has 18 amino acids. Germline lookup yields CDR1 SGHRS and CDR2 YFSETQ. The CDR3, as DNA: TGCGCCAGCAGCTGGGGGGTTGGCGGCGGGGCGAATTCCTACGAGCAGTACTTC. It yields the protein CASSWGVGGGANSYEQYF.

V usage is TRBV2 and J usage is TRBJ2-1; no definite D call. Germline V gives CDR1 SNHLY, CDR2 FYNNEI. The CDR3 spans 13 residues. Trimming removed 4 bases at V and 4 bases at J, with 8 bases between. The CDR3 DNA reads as TGTGCCAGCAGTGTACTCCTATACAATGAGCAGTTCTTC. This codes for CASSVLLYNEQFF.

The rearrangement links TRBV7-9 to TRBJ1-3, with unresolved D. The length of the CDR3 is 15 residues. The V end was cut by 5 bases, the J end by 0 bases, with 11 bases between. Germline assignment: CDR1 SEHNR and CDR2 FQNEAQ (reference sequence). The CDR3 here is CASSLDGNSGNTIYF. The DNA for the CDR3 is TGTGCCAGCAGCCTAGACGGTAACTCTGGAAACACCATATATTTT. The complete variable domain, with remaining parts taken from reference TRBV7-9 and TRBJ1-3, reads DTGVSQNPRHKITKRGQNVTFRCDPISEHNRLYWYRQTLGQGPEFLTYFQNEAQLEKSRLLSDRFSAERPKGSFSTLEIQRTEQGDSAMYLCASSLDGNSGNTIYFGEGSWLTVV.

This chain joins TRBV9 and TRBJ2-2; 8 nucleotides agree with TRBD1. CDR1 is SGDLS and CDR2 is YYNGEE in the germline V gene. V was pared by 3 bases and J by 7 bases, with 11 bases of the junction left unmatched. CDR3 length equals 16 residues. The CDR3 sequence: CASSATGTGIGGELFF. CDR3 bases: TGTGCCAGCAGCGCCACCGGGACAGGCATAGGCGGGGAGCTGTTTTTT.

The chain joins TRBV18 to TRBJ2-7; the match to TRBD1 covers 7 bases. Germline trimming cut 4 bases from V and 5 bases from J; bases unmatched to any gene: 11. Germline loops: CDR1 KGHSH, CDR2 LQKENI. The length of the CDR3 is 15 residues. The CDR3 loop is CASSLGQWMVDEQYF. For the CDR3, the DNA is TGTGCCAGCTCACTGGGACAGTGGATGGTCGACGAGCAGTACTTC.

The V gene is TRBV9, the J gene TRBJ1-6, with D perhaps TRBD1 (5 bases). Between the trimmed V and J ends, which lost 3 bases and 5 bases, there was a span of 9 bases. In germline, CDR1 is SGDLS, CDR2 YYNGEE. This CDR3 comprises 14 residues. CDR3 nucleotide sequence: TGTGCCAGCAGCGCCAGGACAAATAATTCACCCCTCCACTTT. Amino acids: CASSARTNNSPLHF.

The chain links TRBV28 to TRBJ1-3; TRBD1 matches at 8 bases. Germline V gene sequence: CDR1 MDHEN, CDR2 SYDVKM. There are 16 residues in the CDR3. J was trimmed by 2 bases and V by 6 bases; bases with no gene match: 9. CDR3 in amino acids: CASREGAGGAGNTIYF. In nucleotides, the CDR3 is TGTGCCAGCAGAGAAGGAGCAGGGGGCGCTGGAAACACCATATATTTT.

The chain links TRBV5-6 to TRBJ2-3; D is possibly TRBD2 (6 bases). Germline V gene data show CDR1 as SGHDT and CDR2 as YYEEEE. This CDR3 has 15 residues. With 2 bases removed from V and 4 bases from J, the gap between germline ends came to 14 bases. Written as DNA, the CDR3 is TGTGCCAGCAGCTTTCTTACCGGGACTTCAGATACGCAGTATTTT. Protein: CASSFLTGTSDTQYF.

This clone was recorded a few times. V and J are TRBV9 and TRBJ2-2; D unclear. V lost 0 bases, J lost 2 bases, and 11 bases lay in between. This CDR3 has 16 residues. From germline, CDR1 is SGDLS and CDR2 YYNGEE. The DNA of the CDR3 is TGTGCCAGCAGCGTAGGATCCGGAGCTAACACCGGGGAGCTGTTTTTT. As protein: CASSVGSGANTGELFF.

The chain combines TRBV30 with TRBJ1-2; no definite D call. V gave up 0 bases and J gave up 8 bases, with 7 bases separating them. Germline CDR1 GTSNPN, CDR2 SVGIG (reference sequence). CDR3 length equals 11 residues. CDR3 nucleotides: TGTGCCTGGAGTGTACCCGGGGGCTACACCTTC. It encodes CAWSVPGGYTF.

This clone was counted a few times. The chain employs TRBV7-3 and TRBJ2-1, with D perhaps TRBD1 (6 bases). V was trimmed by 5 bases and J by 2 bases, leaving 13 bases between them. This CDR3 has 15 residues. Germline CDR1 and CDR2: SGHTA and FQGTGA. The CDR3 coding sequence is TGTGCCAGCAGCGAACGGGACACCGCCTACAATGAGCAGTTCTTC. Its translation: CASSERDTAYNEQFF.

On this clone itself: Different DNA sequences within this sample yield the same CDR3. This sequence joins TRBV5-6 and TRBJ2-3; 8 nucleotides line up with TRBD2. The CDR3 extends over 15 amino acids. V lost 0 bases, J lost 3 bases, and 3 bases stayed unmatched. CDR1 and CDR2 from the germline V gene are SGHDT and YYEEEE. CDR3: CASSLVGGATDTQYF. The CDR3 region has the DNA TGTGCCAGCAGCTTGGTCGGGGGGGCGACAGATACGCAGTATTTT. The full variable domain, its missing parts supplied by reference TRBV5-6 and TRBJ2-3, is DAGVTQSPTHLIKTRGQQVTLRCSPKSGHDTVSWYQQALGQGPQFIFQYYEEEERQRGNFPDRFSGHQFPNYSSELNVNALLLGDSALYLCASSLVGGATDTQYFGPGTRLTVL.

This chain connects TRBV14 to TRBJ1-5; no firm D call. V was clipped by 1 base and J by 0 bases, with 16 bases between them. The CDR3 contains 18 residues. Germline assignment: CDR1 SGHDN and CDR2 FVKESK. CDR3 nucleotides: TGTGCCAGCAGCCAAGTCGTAAACAGCCGATATAGCAATCAGCCCCAGCATTTT. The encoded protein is CASSQVVNSRYSNQPQHF. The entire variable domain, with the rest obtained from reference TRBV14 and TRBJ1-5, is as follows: EAGVTQFPSHSVIEKGQTVTLRCDPISGHDNLYWYRRVMGKEIKFLLHFVKESKQDESGMPNNRFLAERTGGTYSTLKVQPAELEDSGVYFCASSQVVNSRYSNQPQHFGDGTRLSIL.

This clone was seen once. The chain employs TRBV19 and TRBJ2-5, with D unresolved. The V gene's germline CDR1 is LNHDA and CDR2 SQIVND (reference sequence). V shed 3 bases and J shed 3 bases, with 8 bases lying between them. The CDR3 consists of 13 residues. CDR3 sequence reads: CASSIQDEETQYF. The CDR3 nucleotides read TGTGCCAGTAGTATCCAGGATGAAGAGACCCAGTACTTC.

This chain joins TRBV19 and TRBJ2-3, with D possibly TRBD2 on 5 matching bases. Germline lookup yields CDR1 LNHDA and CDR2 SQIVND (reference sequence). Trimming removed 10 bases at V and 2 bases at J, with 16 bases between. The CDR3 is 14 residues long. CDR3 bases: TGTGCCACCAAACCTCCCGGGAACACAGATACGCAGTATTTT. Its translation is CATKPPGNTDTQYF.